This TCR beta chain was sequenced for a study of response to subunit inactivated influenza vaccine. This clonotype was picked up a small number of times. The CDR3 consists of 15 residues. The germline V and J ends were trimmed by 0 bases and 1 base, with 12 bases remaining between them. CDR1 and CDR2 (germline): DFQATT, SNEGSKA (reference sequence). TCRdb fed the RT-PCR reads into MiXCR, producing one record per CDR3 protein. The table lists over 150,000 distinct CDR3 sequences, around 9% of them singletons. This receptor was obtained from a man in his forties or fifties who received an inactivated influenza vaccine. The chain joins TRBV20-1 to TRBJ1-1, with a possible D match to TRBD1 (6 bases). Material: non-naive T cells sorted from PBMCs, obtained on the day of vaccination. The CDR3 region has the DNA TGCAGTGCTAGAGATCACTACAGGGCGAACACTGAAGCTTTCTTT. Protein: CSARDHYRANTEAFF.